Shown below are 16 T cell receptor beta chains from a single sample sequenced in a study of T cells in Graves' hyperthyroidism and ophthalmopathy. TCR beta CDR3 sequences were amplified from RNA transcripts. The HTBI primer set was used in a first-round RT-PCR of the TCR CDR3. TCRdb reprocessed the multiplex PCR reads with MiXCR, giving one entry per CDR3 protein. The sample holds about 500,000 distinct CDR3 sequences; 40% to 55% are singletons and the top ten take 44%. Source material: peripheral blood or thyroid tissue (not recorded which). These receptors originate from an adult woman with Graves' disease, either hyperthyroidism or ophthalmopathy (not recorded which).

The chain is built from TRBV7-2 and TRBJ2-5; perhaps TRBD2 as D (7 bases). Per germline, CDR1 SGHTA and CDR2 FQGNSA. Trimming took off 1 base at V and 9 bases at J, with 18 bases between the two ends. The CDR3 covers 15 residues. CDR3 DNA: TGTGCCAGCAGCTTAGTTCGGGGGGCTTATCAGCCCCAGTACTTC. Its protein is CASSLVRGAYQPQYF.

A remark on this clonotype: The DNA is left out, because the CDR3 cannot be placed on it with certainty; the CDR3 is given as TCRdb lists it. The J gene is TRBJ2-7, the V gene TRBV10-3; the table's D gene call, TRBD2, was not cross checked with the DNA. Germline V gene lookup returns CDR1 ENHRY and CDR2 SYGVKD. The CDR3 has 15 amino acids, counting both end residues. CDR3 sequence reads: CAICSARDLQEEQYF.

This clonotype was found a few times. The V and J genes are TRBV7-9 and TRBJ1-2, with D possibly matching TRBD1 (5 bases). V was clipped by 5 bases and J by 6 bases, with 10 bases between them. Looked up from germline, CDR1 is SEHNR and CDR2 is FQNEAQ (reference sequence). The CDR3 runs to 12 residues. For the CDR3, the DNA is TGTGCCAGCAGCCACCGGGACGATGGCTACACCTTC. It translates to CASSHRDDGYTF.

The genes are TRBV24-1 and TRBJ2-5; 11 bases agree with TRBD2. The CDR3 spans 12 residues. Germline CDR1 reads KGHDR; CDR2 reads SFDVKD. The CDR3 nucleotides read TGTGCTAGCGGGAGGGCCAGGGAGACCCAGTACTTC. This sequence encodes CASGRARETQYF.

The rearrangement joins TRBV4-2 to TRBJ2-7; D remains unclear. V lost 4 bases, J lost 7 bases, and 17 bases lay in between. Germline V gene lookup returns CDR1 LGHNA and CDR2 YNFKEQ. The CDR3 has 14 residues. CDR3 DNA: TGTGCCAGCAGCCCTGGCGGCCCACCATCGGAGCAGTACTTC. As protein: CASSPGGPPSEQYF.

The chain joins TRBV2 to TRBJ1-1, with 7 bases aligning to TRBD1. Germline CDR1 reads SNHLY; CDR2 reads FYNNEI. V dropped 7 bases and J dropped 5; count of bases not matched to a gene: 13. The CDR3 consists of 15 residues. DNA of the CDR3: TGTGCCAGCACCCGAAGACAGGGTAGTAGTACTGAAGCTTTCTTT. It yields the protein CASTRRQGSSTEAFF.

This clonotype was seen at least ten times. The chain links TRBV10-2 to TRBJ1-1; 7 positions agree with TRBD1. The CDR3 has 14 amino acids. With V trimmed by 7 bases and J by 1 base, 6 bases remained unmatched. Germline CDR1 reads WSHSY; CDR2 reads SAAADI. CDR3 in DNA: TGCGCCAGCACTACGGACAGGTCGAACACTGAAGCTTTCTTT. It codes for CASTTDRSNTEAFF.

The chain is built from TRBV2 and TRBJ2-1; possibly TRBD1 or TRBD2 for D (5 bases each). Looked up from germline, CDR1 is SNHLY and CDR2 is FYNNEI. Trimming pared 2 bases from V and 9 bases from J, leaving 14 bases between. This CDR3 comprises 14 residues. The CDR3 DNA reads as TGTGCCAGCAGTGAACTCATGGGGGACGCTGAGCAGTTCTTC. Translation: CASSELMGDAEQFF.

Many counts were recorded for this clonotype. The chain joins TRBV14 to TRBJ1-3; D not resolved. The length of the CDR3 is 14 residues. CDR1 SGHDN and CDR2 FVKESK come from the germline V gene. V dropped 3 bases and J dropped 0 bases, with 6 bases sitting between them. Here the CDR3 reads CASSHYSSGNTIYF. The DNA of the CDR3 is TGTGCCAGCAGCCACTACAGCTCTGGAAACACCATATATTTT. The full variable domain, its missing parts supplied by reference TRBV14 and TRBJ1-3, is EAGVTQFPSHSVIEKGQTVTLRCDPISGHDNLYWYRRVMGKEIKFLLHFVKESKQDESGMPNNRFLAERTGGTYSTLKVQPAELEDSGVYFCASSHYSSGNTIYFGEGSWLTVV.

As concerns this clonotype: An end of the junction does not agree with germline; a read error may underlie this. The chain links TRBV7-8 to TRBJ2-5; 7 bases are shared with TRBD1. CDR3 length: 13 residues. Germline values: CDR1 SGHVS, CDR2 FQNEAQ. CDR3 nucleotide sequence: TGTGCCAGCAGCTTAGGTCCATTGGGACAGCCCAACTTC. Protein sequence: CASSLGPLGQPNF. The whole variable domain, filled in from reference TRBV7-8 and TRBJ2-5, reads GAGVSQSPRYKVAKRGQDVALRCDPISGHVSLFWYQQALGQGPEFLTYFQNEAQLDKSGLPSDRFFAERPEGSVSTLKIQRTQQEDSAVYLCASSLGPLGQPNFGPGTRLLVL.

The gene calls are TRBV20-1 and TRBJ2-7; TRBD2 is a possible D gene (5 bases). Germline V gene lookup returns CDR1 DFQATT and CDR2 SNEGSKA (reference sequence). CDR3 length equals 15 residues. V gave up 3 bases and J gave up 2 bases, with 17 bases separating them. The CDR3 DNA reads TGCAGTGCTAGGGACCCTGCGGGCCCACCCTACGAGCAGTACTTC. As protein: CSARDPAGPPYEQYF.

Many counts were recorded for this clonotype. The V and J genes are TRBV7-3 and TRBJ2-2; D gene unclear. The CDR3 is made up of 13 amino acids. Germline CDR1 is SGHTA and CDR2 is FQGTGA. The V and J ends lost 3 bases and 2 bases respectively, with 4 bases between them. DNA for the CDR3: TGTGCCAGCAGCTTTACTAACACCGGGGAGCTGTTTTTT. Protein: CASSFTNTGELFF. The variable domain in full, completed from reference TRBV7-3 and TRBJ2-2, reads GAGVSQTPSNKVTEKGKYVELRCDPISGHTALYWYRQSLGQGPEFLIYFQGTGAADDSGLPNDRFFAVRPEGSVSTLKIQRTERGDSAVYLCASSFTNTGELFFGEGSRLTVL.

This clonotype was seen only a few times. This chain's CDR3 is CATSTPKGGTQPQHF. The CDR3 DNA is TGTGCCACCAGCACCCCCAAGGGAGGGACCCAGCCCCAGCATTTT. The J gene is TRBJ1-5, the V gene TRBV15, with D possibly matching TRBD1 (5 bases). Germline V lookup: CDR1 LNHNV, CDR2 YYDKDF (reference sequence). V lost 4 bases and J 7 bases, leaving 17 bases between the germline ends. CDR3 size: 15 residues.

This clonotype was seen only a few times. The chain has TRBV30 and TRBJ1-1; the D gene is possibly TRBD1 (6 bases). Germline V gives CDR1 GTSNPN, CDR2 SVGIG (reference sequence). The CDR3 loop spans 13 amino acids. With 4 bases removed from V and 1 base from J, the gap between germline ends came to 10 bases. As DNA, the CDR3 is TGTGCCTGGATAGGACAGCCGAACACTGAAGCTTTCTTT. Encoded protein: CAWIGQPNTEAFF. Full variable domain (remainder filled in from reference TRBV30 and TRBJ1-1): SQTIHQWPATLVQPVGSPLSLECTVEGTSNPNLYWYRQAAGRGLQLLFYSVGIGQISSEVPQNLSASRPQDRQFILSSKKLLLSDSGFYLCAWIGQPNTEAFFGQGTRLTVV.

This CDR3 reads CASSPRAGPIYEQYF. For the CDR3, the DNA is TGCGCCAGCAGCCCACGTGCCGGGCCTATCTACGAGCAGTACTTC. The gene calls are TRBV5-1 and TRBJ2-7; D unclear. Trimming left V 4 bases short and J 3 bases short, with 17 bases between. This CDR3 comprises 15 residues. CDR1 and CDR2 from the germline V gene are SGHRS and YFSETQ.

The chain combines TRBV29-1 with TRBJ1-1, with no clear D. Trimming took off 6 bases at V and 1 base at J, with 12 bases between the two ends. The CDR3 is made up of 13 amino acids. Germline lookup yields CDR1 SQVTM and CDR2 ANQGSEA. CDR3 protein: CSVHPPRNTEAFF. The CDR3 coding sequence is TGCAGCGTCCATCCTCCAAGGAACACTGAAGCTTTCTTT.